Listed here are 20 T cell receptor beta chains from one sample, sequenced in a study of regulatory T cells in long-lasting Graves disease (dated by TCRdb to about 2021). Library generation was performed with multiplex PCR. TCRdb shows the sequencer as Illumina HiSeq 4000. iRepertoire HTBI primers and Arm-PCR amplification of CDR3 regions were used to construct TCR beta libraries. TCRdb reprocessed the public reads (quality trimming at Q25 with fastp, clone calling with MiXCR) and kept in-frame beta chains. A single entry per CDR3 protein holds the most common genes and DNA from its merged rows. The sample table contains hundreds of thousands of distinct CDR3 sequences; only one count was recorded for approximately 15% of them. More than 8.5% of the sample belongs to the ten largest clones. In light of the paper, this sample's time point label describes: newly diagnosed GD, antithyroid drugs for less than 3 months. For both TCR sequencing and RNA sequencing, RNA was extracted from PBMCs in TRIzol.

The same sample was also studied in work on T cells in Graves' hyperthyroidism and ophthalmopathy.

This sample comprised peripheral blood mononuclear cells (PBMCs), obtained at new diagnosis, from a patient treated with antithyroid drugs. Source of these receptors: a man in his thirties or forties with Graves disease. Donor details come from another sample of the same person, matched by shared clones.

This clonotype was observed many times. This rearrangement joins TRBV5-1 to TRBJ2-5; 11 bases agree with TRBD1. V dropped 6 bases and J dropped 3; count of bases not matched to a gene: 7. The germline CDR1 and CDR2 sequences are SGHRS and YFSETQ. The CDR3 runs 15 residues. CDR3 coding DNA: TGCGCCAGCAACGTCCGGGACAGGGGGAAAGAGACCCAGTACTTC. It yields the protein CASNVRDRGKETQYF. The whole variable domain, filled in from reference TRBV5-1 and TRBJ2-5, reads KAGVTQTPRYLIKTRGQQVTLSCSPISGHRSVSWYQQTPGQGLQFLFEYFSETQRNKGNFPGRFSGRQFSNSRSEMNVSTLELGDSALYLCASNVRDRGKETQYFGPGTRLLVL.

This clonotype was observed at least ten times. The rearrangement uses TRBV7-2 and TRBJ1-2, with D unresolved. Germline-derived CDR1 and CDR2 are SGHTA and FQGNSA. The CDR3 totals 14 residues. The germline V and J ends were trimmed by 6 bases and 4 bases, with 15 bases remaining between them. As DNA, the CDR3 is TGTGCCAGCAGTTCGGACTCCTACGGCTATGGCTACACCTTC. Amino acids: CASSSDSYGYGYTF.

This clonotype was seen ten or more times. The chain is built from TRBV29-1 and TRBJ2-2; D might be TRBD2 (7 bases). V dropped 3 bases and J dropped 0 bases, with 14 bases sitting between them. This CDR3 contains 16 residues. Germline V gene data show CDR1 as SQVTM and CDR2 as ANQGSEA. CDR3 DNA sequence: TGCAGCGTTGATGGAGGGGGGGCATCGAACACCGGGGAGCTGTTTTTT. This encodes CSVDGGGASNTGELFF.

This rearrangement joins TRBV3-1 to TRBJ2-1; perhaps TRBD2 as D (6 bases). CDR1 is LGHDT and CDR2 is YNNKEL in the germline V gene (reference sequence). The V end was cut by 4 bases, the J end by 7 bases, with 14 bases between. This CDR3 spans 14 amino acids. As DNA, the CDR3 is TGTGCCAGCAGCCTCGGCGGGGCCAGAAATGAGCAGTTCTTC. Residues: CASSLGGARNEQFF.

This clonotype was detected many times. The chain couples TRBV12-3 or TRBV12-4 to TRBJ2-5, with 9 bases identical to TRBD1. This CDR3 is built from 15 residues. The ends lost 5 bases at V and 5 bases at J; junction bases unmatched: 9. Here the CDR3 DNA reads TGTGCCAGCAGTCTCGGGACAGGGCTTTCTGAGACCCAGTACTTC. It is translated as CASSLGTGLSETQYF.

This clonotype was picked up many times. The chain combines TRBV24-1 with TRBJ2-3; maybe TRBD2 (6 bases). The V and J ends lost 6 bases and 6 bases respectively, with 12 bases between them. CDR1 and CDR2 (germline): KGHDR, SFDVKD. The CDR3 consists of 13 residues. As DNA, the CDR3 is TGTGCCACCAGTCCAGGAGGGGATGATACGCAGTATTTT. It is translated as CATSPGGDDTQYF.

This clonotype was counted many times. CDR3 coding DNA: TGTGCCAGCAGCCCGTGGGACACCTATGCCGAGCAGTACTTC. Its translation: CASSPWDTYAEQYF. V is TRBV5-6 and J is TRBJ2-7; D is perhaps TRBD1 (6 bases). This CDR3 is built from 14 residues. From germline, CDR1 is SGHDT and CDR2 YYEEEE. V shed 4 bases and J shed 6 bases, with 17 bases lying between them.

This rearrangement joins TRBV24-1 to TRBJ1-2; D is unclear. V lost 2 bases, J lost 8 bases, and 11 bases lay in between. The CDR3 runs to 13 residues. The germline CDR1 and CDR2 sequences are KGHDR and SFDVKD. In DNA, the CDR3 is TGTGCCACCAGTGATTCCGGACCCGCGGGCTACACCTTC. Translating gives CATSDSGPAGYTF.

This clonotype showed up many times. The CDR3 loop reads CASRLTGLAFF. The CDR3 bases are TGTGCCAGCAGGTTGACAGGGTTGGCTTTCTTT. The chain has TRBV7-9 and TRBJ1-1; 7 positions agree with TRBD1. The germline CDR1 and CDR2 sequences are SEHNR and FQNEAQ (reference sequence). The CDR3 has 11 amino acids. Losses at the gene ends were 6 bases for V and 11 bases for J; bases not matched to a gene: 6.

This clonotype was recorded many times. An end of the junction does not agree with germline; a read error may underlie this. The gene calls are TRBV14 and TRBJ2-3; D unclear. CDR3 length: 13 amino acids. CDR1 is SGHDN, CDR2 FVKESK, per germline. As DNA, the CDR3 is TGTGCCAGCAGCCAAGGACCAACAGATGCGCAGTATTTT. Its translation is CASSQGPTDAQYF.

With regard to this clonotype: A much more abundant neighbour one base away suggests this may be a read error. This CDR3 is missing its conserved last phenylalanine or tryptophan, likely due to a read error. The chain is built from TRBV29-1 and TRBJ2-5; possible D gene TRBD1, 5 bases. This CDR3 has 16 residues. Trimming stripped 6 bases from V and 0 bases from J, with 20 bases between. Germline V CDR1 and CDR2: SQVTM, ANQGSEA. As DNA, the CDR3 is TGCAGCGTCGGACAACGAGACACTTGGTACCAAGAGACCCAGTACCTC. This encodes CSVGQRDTWYQETQYL.

This clonotype came up a few times. The rearrangement joins TRBV20-1 to TRBJ2-6; D unresolved. V gave up 5 bases and J gave up 0 bases, with 5 bases separating them. Germline CDR1 reads DFQATT; CDR2 reads SNEGSKA (reference sequence). The CDR3 sequence is 13 residues long. The CDR3 is CSAANSGANVLTF. The DNA for the CDR3 is TGCAGTGCTGCAAACTCTGGGGCCAACGTCCTGACTTTC.

This clonotype showed up many times. The genes are TRBV2 and TRBJ1-1; 7 nucleotides agree with TRBD1. The trim removed 5 bases at V and 1 base at J, leaving 7 bases unmatched. The CDR3 is 15 residues long. Per germline, CDR1 SNHLY and CDR2 FYNNEI. The CDR3 DNA reads TGTGCCAGCAGTCGAACCGGGACAGAGAACACTGAAGCTTTCTTT. Amino acid sequence: CASSRTGTENTEAFF. The complete variable domain, with remaining parts taken from reference TRBV2 and TRBJ1-1, reads EPEVTQTPSHQVTQMGQEVILRCVPISNHLYFYWYRQILGQKVEFLVSFYNNEISEKSEIFDDQFSVERPDGSNFTLKIRSTKLEDSAMYFCASSRTGTENTEAFFGQGTRLTVV.

This clonotype was observed at least ten times. This chain uses TRBV29-1 with TRBJ2-7; 7 bases fit TRBD2. V lost 3 bases to trimming and J lost 3 bases; unmatched junction nucleotides: 8. This CDR3 comprises 14 residues. CDR1 is SQVTM and CDR2 is ANQGSEA in the germline V gene. The CDR3 region has the DNA TGCAGCGTTGAGGAGGGAGGGCCTCTCTACGAGCAGTACTTC. Its translation: CSVEEGGPLYEQYF.

This clonotype has more than one count but fewer than ten. The V call is TRBV6-1, the J call TRBJ1-2, with D maybe TRBD1 (5 bases). The CDR3 is made up of 12 amino acids. Germline values: CDR1 MNHNS, CDR2 SASEGT. The V and J ends lost 6 bases and 4 bases respectively, with 9 bases between them. Here the CDR3 reads CASSPQGYGYTF. The CDR3 DNA reads TGTGCCAGCAGCCCGCAGGGCTATGGCTACACCTTC.

This clonotype was seen ten or more times. The germline gene is not matched at one end of the junction; a read error may be the cause. This chain joins TRBV20-1 and TRBJ1-4; D not resolved. The CDR3 runs 11 residues. Germline V gene sequence: CDR1 DFQATT, CDR2 SNEGSKA (reference sequence). CDR3 region: CSARDGPTLGF. As DNA, the CDR3 is TGCAGTGCTAGAGATGGACCTACACTGGGGTTT.

The chain employs TRBV12-3 or TRBV12-4 and TRBJ2-3; TRBD2 aligns across 10 bases. This CDR3 region has 17 residues. J gave up 1 base and V 6 bases, and 10 bases lay outside the gene matches. This CDR3 reads CASSPTSGEGGTDTQYF. DNA of the CDR3: TGTGCCAGCAGCCCAACTAGCGGGGAGGGGGGCACAGATACGCAGTATTTT.

This clonotype was seen a few times. Since a much larger clone is just one base distant, this may be a read error. This rearrangement joins TRBV28 to TRBJ1-1; TRBD1 aligns across 7 bases. Germline CDR1 reads MDHEN; CDR2 reads SYDVKM. Trimming at V came to 7 bases and at J to 3 bases, leaving 8 bases not matched to a gene. The CDR3 has 14 amino acids. DNA for the CDR3: TGTGCCAGCAATTTGAGAGGGGGCGACACTGAAGCTTTCTTT. This codes for CASNLRGGDTEAFF.

This clonotype was observed a few times. The rearrangement links TRBV13 to TRBJ1-5, with D unresolved. The germline V gene encodes CDR1 PRHDT and CDR2 FYEKMQ (reference sequence). The CDR3 loop spans 15 amino acids. The ends were cut back, 5 bases at V and 2 bases at J, with 13 bases in the middle. The CDR3 is CASSLGPGRNQPQHF. CDR3 nucleotides: TGTGCCAGCAGCCTCGGACCGGGCCGCAATCAGCCCCAGCATTTT.

This rearrangement joins TRBV15 to TRBJ2-1; TRBD2 agrees at 13 bases. V trimming: 5 bases; J trimming: 9 bases; junction bases outside the gene matches: 7. Germline CDR1 and CDR2: LNHNV and YYDKDF (reference sequence). The CDR3 is 15 amino acids. The CDR3 protein is CATSRGLAGEGEQFF. DNA of the CDR3: TGTGCCACCAGCCGTGGACTAGCGGGAGAGGGTGAGCAGTTCTTC.